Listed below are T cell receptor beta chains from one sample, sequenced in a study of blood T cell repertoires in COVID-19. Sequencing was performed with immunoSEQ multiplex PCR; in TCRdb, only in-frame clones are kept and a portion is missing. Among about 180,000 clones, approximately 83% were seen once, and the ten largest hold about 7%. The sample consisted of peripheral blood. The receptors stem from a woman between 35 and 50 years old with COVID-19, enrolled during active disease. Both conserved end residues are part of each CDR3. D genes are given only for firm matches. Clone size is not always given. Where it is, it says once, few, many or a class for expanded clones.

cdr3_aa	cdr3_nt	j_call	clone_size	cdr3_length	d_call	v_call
CASSALGTMNPDTQYF	TGTGCCAGCAGCGCCCTCGGGACAATGAATCCAGATACGCAGTATTTT	TRBJ2-3	NA	16	NA	TRBV7-3
CSVEDQGHGYTF	TGCAGCGTTGAAGATCAGGGCCATGGCTACACCTTC	TRBJ1-2	NA	12	NA	TRBV29-1
CASLPWGEGHGEDTQYF	TGTGCCAGTCTCCCCTGGGGGGAGGGCCACGGAGAAGATACGCAGTATTTT	TRBJ2-3	once	17	TRBD2	TRBV28
CASSLGDLIYGYTF	TGCGCCAGCAGCTTGGGTGACTTGATATACGGCTACACCTTC	TRBJ1-2	NA	14	NA	TRBV5-1
CATRGTTNEKLFF	TGTGCCACCCGGGGGACAACTAATGAAAAACTGTTTTTT	TRBJ1-4	few	13	NA	TRBV19
CASSDVRGRYEQYF	TGTGCCAGCTCAGATGTAAGGGGGCGGTACGAGCAGTACTTC	TRBJ2-7	NA	14	TRBD1	TRBV18
CASSIQGAGGQPQHF	TGTGCCAGTAGTATCCAGGGGGCGGGTGGTCAGCCCCAGCATTTT	TRBJ1-5	NA	15	TRBD1	TRBV19
CASSPTGTANTGELFF	TGCGCCAGCAGCCCTACCGGGACAGCGAACACCGGGGAGCTGTTTTTT	TRBJ2-2	NA	16	TRBD1	TRBV4-1
CASSRTPLTNYNEQFF	TGTGCCAGCAGCAGGACTCCCCTCACTAACTACAATGAGCAGTTCTTC	TRBJ2-1	once	16	NA	TRBV11-3
CASSDRLARETQYF	TGTGCCAGCAGCGACCGCCTCGCGAGGGAGACCCAGTACTTC	TRBJ2-5	NA	14	NA	TRBV3-1/TRBV3-2
CASSRDRLAGRSVTQYF	TGTGCCAGCAGCCGGGATAGACTAGCGGGGAGGTCGGTGACCCAGTACTTC	TRBJ2-5	NA	17	TRBD2	TRBV14
CASSEGVAGGGEQFF	TGTGCCAGCAGCGAGGGGGTAGCGGGAGGAGGAGAGCAGTTCTTC	TRBJ2-1	NA	15	TRBD2	TRBV9
CASSRDSRSYEQYF	TGTGCCAGCAGTAGGGACAGCAGGTCCTACGAGCAGTACTTC	TRBJ2-7	NA	14	TRBD1	TRBV6-5
CASRASLGEQYF	TGTGCCAGCAGGGCTAGTCTGGGCGAGCAGTACTTC	TRBJ2-7	NA	12	NA	TRBV6-5
CRANRGTEAFF	TGCAGGGCGAACCGGGGTACTGAAGCTTTCTTT	TRBJ1-1	NA	11	NA	TRBV20-1
CASSLSRARGAFF	TGTGCCAGCAGTTTATCCCGGGCCCGGGGAGCTTTCTTT	TRBJ1-1	few	13	NA	TRBV27
CASRVGQPSNQPQHF	TGTGCCAGCAGAGTGGGACAGCCTAGCAATCAGCCCCAGCATTTT	TRBJ1-5	NA	15	TRBD1	TRBV27
CASSTIPNEKLFF	TGCGCCAGCAGCACAATCCCTAATGAAAAACTGTTTTTT	TRBJ1-4	NA	13	NA	TRBV5-1
CASSHRDRPLNTEAFF	TGTGCCAGCAGCCATCGGGACAGGCCCTTGAACACTGAAGCTTTCTTT	TRBJ1-1	NA	16	TRBD1	TRBV11-2
CASLAASGGTDTQYF	TGTGCCAGTTTGGCGGCTAGCGGGGGGACAGATACGCAGTATTTT	TRBJ2-3	few	15	TRBD2	TRBV27
CASSFEGTGINYGYTF	TGTGCCAGCAGCTTCGAGGGGACAGGGATTAACTATGGCTACACCTTC	TRBJ1-2	NA	16	TRBD1	TRBV5-8
CASNAPRGVTEAFF	TGTGCCAGCAACGCCCCCCGGGGTGTCACTGAAGCTTTCTTT	TRBJ1-1	once	14	NA	TRBV9
CASSLARGGLSGELFF	TGTGCCAGCAGCTTAGCGCGGGGAGGCTTGAGCGGGGAGCTGTTTTTT	TRBJ2-2	many	16	NA	TRBV7-9
CATSDRAKFEETQYF	TGTGCCACCAGTGATCGAGCGAAGTTCGAAGAGACCCAGTACTTC	TRBJ2-5	NA	15	NA	TRBV24-1
CASSQLVRVAGYTF	TGCGCCAGCAGTCAACTCGTCAGGGTGGCTGGCTACACCTTC	TRBJ1-2	NA	14	NA	TRBV23-1
CASRVDSSHEQYF	TGTGCCAGCAGGGTGGACAGCTCCCACGAGCAGTACTTC	TRBJ2-7	NA	13	NA	TRBV27
CASSERGAGYNSPLHF	TGTGCCAGCAGTGAAAGGGGCGCAGGCTATAATTCACCCCTCCACTTT	TRBJ1-6	NA	16	NA	TRBV2